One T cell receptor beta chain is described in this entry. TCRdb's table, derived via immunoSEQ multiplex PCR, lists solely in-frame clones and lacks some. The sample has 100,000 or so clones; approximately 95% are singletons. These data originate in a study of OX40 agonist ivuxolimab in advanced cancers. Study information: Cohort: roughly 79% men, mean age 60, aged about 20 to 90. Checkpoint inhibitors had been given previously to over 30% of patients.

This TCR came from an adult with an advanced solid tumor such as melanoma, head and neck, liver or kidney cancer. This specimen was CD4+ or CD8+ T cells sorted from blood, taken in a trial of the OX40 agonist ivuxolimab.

CDR3 in amino acids: CASSYMTRNEQYF. CDR3 sequence (DNA): TGTGCCAGCAGCTATATGACGCGTAACGAGCAGTACTTC. V and J are TRBV7-9 and TRBJ2-7, with D unresolved. This CDR3 is 13 amino acids long. Germline lookup yields CDR1 SEHNR and CDR2 FQNEAQ (reference sequence). The V gene lost 4 bases and the J gene lost 5 bases, with 12 bases spanning the gap.